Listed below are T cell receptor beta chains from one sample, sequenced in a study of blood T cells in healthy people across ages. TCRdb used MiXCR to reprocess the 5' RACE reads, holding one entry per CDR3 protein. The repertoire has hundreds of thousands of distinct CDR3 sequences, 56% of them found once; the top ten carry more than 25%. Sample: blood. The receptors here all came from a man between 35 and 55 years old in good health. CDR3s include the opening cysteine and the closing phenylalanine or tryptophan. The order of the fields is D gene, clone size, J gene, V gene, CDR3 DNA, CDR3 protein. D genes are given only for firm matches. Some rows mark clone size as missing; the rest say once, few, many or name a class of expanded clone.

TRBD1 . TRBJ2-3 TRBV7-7 TGTGCTAGCAGCCGGGACAGGGAGGCAGATACGCAGTATTTT CASSRDREADTQYF
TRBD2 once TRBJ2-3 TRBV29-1 TGCAGCGTGGGAGCGGGAAAAGACCCAGATACGCAGTATTTT CSVGAGKDPDTQYF
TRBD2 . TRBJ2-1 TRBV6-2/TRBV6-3 TGTGCCAGCAGTTCGACTAGCGGGTTCAACAATGAGCAGTTCTTC CASSSTSGFNNEQFF
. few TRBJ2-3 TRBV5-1 TGCGCCAGCAGCTTGGAGTCGAACTTCCCCCTCCGCACAGATACGCAGTATTTT CASSLESNFPLRTDTQYF
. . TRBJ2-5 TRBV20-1 TGCAGTGCTAGGAAGGGGAGCGAAGAGACCCAGTACTTC CSARKGSEETQYF
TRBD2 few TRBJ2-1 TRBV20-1 TGCAGTGCGCCCGCCGGGACTAGCGGGGATTCGCCCTACAATGAGCAGTTCTTC CSAPAGTSGDSPYNEQFF
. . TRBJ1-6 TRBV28 TGTGCCAGCATCGCAGACTATAATTCACCCCTCCACTTT CASIADYNSPLHF
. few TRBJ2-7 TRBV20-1 TGCAGTGCCCTGAATATCGGAAAGGGGAGGTACGAGCAGTACTTC CSALNIGKGRYEQYF
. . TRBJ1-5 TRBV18 TGTGCCAGCTCACCTCCGACCGGGGGGCGGTTCGATCAGCCCCAGCATTTT CASSPPTGGRFDQPQHF
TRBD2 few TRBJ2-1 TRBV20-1 TGCAGTGCCTCCCCTCGGGGGGGGCAGCAGTTCTTC CSASPRGGQQFF
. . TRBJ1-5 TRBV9 TGTGCCAGCAGCGGACCGTTACAGGGAGGGAATCAGCCCCAGCATTTT CASSGPLQGGNQPQHF
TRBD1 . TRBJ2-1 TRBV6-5 TGTGCCAGCAGTAAACAGGGGATCAATGAGCAGTTCTTC CASSKQGINEQFF
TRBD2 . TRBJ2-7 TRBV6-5 TGTGCCAGCAGCCGTTTTAGGGAGGGTTCCTACGAGCAGTACTTC CASSRFREGSYEQYF
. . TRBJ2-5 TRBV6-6 TGTGCCAGCAGCTCGGACCCGCACCAAGAGACCCAGTACTTC CASSSDPHQETQYF
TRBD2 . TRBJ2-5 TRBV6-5 TGTGCCAGCAGTTCTCCTAGCGGGAGGGCCTGGCAAGAGACCCAGTACTTC CASSSPSGRAWQETQYF
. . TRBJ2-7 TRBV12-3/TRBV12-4 TGTGCCAGCAGTACTCCTGACTCCTACGAGCAGTACTTC CASSTPDSYEQYF
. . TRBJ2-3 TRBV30 TGTGCCTGGAGTGCGGCAAGAAACCAACGGCAGTATTTT CAWSAARNQRQYF
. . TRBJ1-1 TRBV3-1 TGTGCCAGCAGCCAAGGGCGTCAGAAGAACACTGAAGCTTTCTTT CASSQGRQKNTEAFF
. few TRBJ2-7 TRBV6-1 TGTGCCAGCAGTGAAAGTCCCTCCTACGAGCAGTACTTC CASSESPSYEQYF
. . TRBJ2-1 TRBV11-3 TGTGCCAGCAGCTTACGAGGGGGGTCGATTTTCAATGAGCAGTTCTTC CASSLRGGSIFNEQFF
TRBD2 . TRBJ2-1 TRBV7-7 TGTGCCAGCAGCTTAGGGACTAGCGGGATAGGGAACAATGAGCAGTTCTTC CASSLGTSGIGNNEQFF
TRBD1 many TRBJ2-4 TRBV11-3 TGTGCCAGCAGCGGCGCGGACAGGGCGGGTAAAAACATTCAGTACTTC CASSGADRAGKNIQYF
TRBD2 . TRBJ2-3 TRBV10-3 TGTGCCATCAGGGAGCCGGGGGGGCCTTCTGTCGATACGCAGTATTTT CAIREPGGPSVDTQYF
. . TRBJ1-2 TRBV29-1 TGCAGCGGGGGGGACGGGCAAGTCTATGGCTACACCTTC CSGGDGQVYGYTF
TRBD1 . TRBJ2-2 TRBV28 TGTGCCAGCAGTTTATTTTCCGGAGGGACAGGGGTTTCCGGGGAGCTGTTTTTT CASSLFSGGTGVSGELFF
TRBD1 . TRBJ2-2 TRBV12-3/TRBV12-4 TGTGCCAGCACAGAGACAGGGGGAAAGGCGAACACCGGGGAGCTGTTTTTT CASTETGGKANTGELFF
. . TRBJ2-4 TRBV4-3 TGCGCCAGCAGCCCTGGAACGTGGCGGGGAGACATTCAGTACTTC CASSPGTWRGDIQYF